This T cell receptor (beta chain) was found in a study of early T cells in non-severe SARS-CoV-2 infection. The wider study: Bulk RNA from unsorted whole blood was sequenced; chains were unpaired. Study-wide points: Missing private and CD4 specificities, VDJdb matching favored anti-spike CD8 responses.

The CDR3 has 11 residues. The germline V and J ends were trimmed by 5 bases and 4 bases, with 8 bases remaining between them. Germline V gene lookup returns CDR1 DFQATT and CDR2 SNEGSKA (reference sequence). Molecules of cDNA were individually given unique molecular identifiers that were attached to them. TCRdb processed the 5' RACE reads anew with MiXCR; each CDR3 protein has one entry. The sample includes tens of thousands of distinct CDR3 sequences, less than 15% of them seen just once. At least ten counts were recorded for this clonotype. Its antigen is still unknown. The source material was whole blood. The TCR originated in an adult who was a healthcare worker with PCR-confirmed SARS-CoV-2 infection or an uninfected control (not recorded which). V gene TRBV20-1 combines with J gene TRBJ1-1, with D unresolved. CDR3 in amino acids: CSAGRATEAFF. DNA of the CDR3: TGCAGTGCTGGCCGGGCCACTGAAGCTTTCTTT.